This TCR beta chain is drawn from a study of T cell responses to AZD1222 COVID-19 vaccine. At the level of the study: Some second doses came at about 4 weeks and others at about 12 weeks; these were pooled.

As regards this clone: Its antigen is still unknown.

General study findings and limits: The study found vaccine-associated CD4 TCRs spanning spike, dominant at 160-218 and 743-854. Per reports, nearly half of all spike-specific TCRs target regions that are unmutated in variants. Repertoire collection took place solely once the T cell response had peaked.

The trim removed 6 bases at V and 8 bases at J, leaving 8 bases unmatched. Germline V gives CDR1 MNHEY, CDR2 SVGAGI. CDR3 length equals 14 residues. Clones were read by immunoSEQ multiplex PCR, and TCRdb kept only the in-frame ones, dropping some. Of more than 95,000 clones in the sample, 89% are singletons; the top ten hold approximately 19%. The V call is TRBV6-5, the J call TRBJ1-4, with TRBD1 matching 8 bases. The clonotype originates from an adult in good health. The sample consisted of peripheral blood, taken on day 0 of AZD1222 vaccination. The CDR3 region is CASRPGTGWEKLFF. DNA of the CDR3: TGTGCCAGCAGGCCCGGGACAGGTTGGGAAAAACTGTTTTTT.